This entry lists 27 T cell receptor beta chains sequenced from one sample in a study of patients and donors after allogeneic stem cell transplantation. TCRdb fed the RT-PCR reads into MiXCR, producing one record per CDR3 protein. The data show about 23,000 distinct CDR3 sequences, approximately 28% seen once. Sequencing input: blood, either unsorted or a sorted T cell fraction (not recorded which). These receptors originate from a human donor who was either an allogeneic HSCT recipient or a stem cell or donor lymphocyte infusion donor (not recorded which). It is not recorded whose cells these are; they may come from a transplant donor.

The chain links TRBV5-5 to TRBJ1-2; 7 bases match TRBD1. This CDR3 contains 13 residues. In germline, CDR1 is SGHKS, CDR2 YYEKEE (reference sequence). V was pared by 5 bases and J by 6 bases, with 7 bases of the junction left unmatched. CDR3 amino acids: CASRTQGRNGYTF. DNA of the CDR3: TGTGCCAGCAGGACACAGGGGAGGAATGGCTACACCTTC. The full variable domain, rest sourced from reference TRBV5-5 and TRBJ1-2, is DAGVTQSPTHLIKTRGQQVTLRCSPISGHKSVSWYQQVLGQGPQFIFQYYEKEERGRGNFPDRFSARQFPNYSSELNVNALLLGDSALYLCASRTQGRNGYTFGSGTRLTVV.

V usage is TRBV27 and J usage is TRBJ1-1; 12 bases align to TRBD1. Germline V gene data show CDR1 as MNHEY and CDR2 as SMNVEV (reference sequence). V dropped 6 bases and J dropped 6; count of bases not matched to a gene: 5. CDR3 length: 14 residues. This chain's CDR3 is CASSRGQGAPEAFF. CDR3 bases: TGTGCCAGCAGCCGGGGACAGGGGGCGCCTGAAGCTTTCTTT.

This clonotype occurred many times. This chain joins TRBV11-3 and TRBJ1-1; possibly TRBD1 for D (6 bases). The V gene's germline CDR1 is SGHNT and CDR2 YENEEA. Trimming took 4 bases from V and 4 from J, leaving 10 bases between them. The CDR3 spans 13 residues. The chain's CDR3 is CASSSQGGTEAFF. CDR3 nucleotides: TGTGCCAGCAGCTCACAGGGAGGCACTGAAGCTTTCTTT.

This clonotype came up a few times. The chain has TRBV20-1 and TRBJ1-2; D is perhaps TRBD1 (6 bases). The CDR3 has 17 residues. Germline CDR1 is DFQATT and CDR2 is SNEGSKA (reference sequence). Between the trimmed V and J ends, which lost 0 bases and 0 bases, there was a span of 17 bases. In DNA form, the CDR3 reads TGCAGTGCTAGAGAGCCCCCCCCCAAGGGGGCTAACTATGGCTACACCTTC. This codes for CSAREPPPKGANYGYTF.

This clonotype has only a few counts. The chain combines TRBV20-1 with TRBJ1-6; D is ambiguous. The V end was cut by 0 bases, the J end by 6 bases, with 9 bases between. Per the germline V gene, CDR1 is DFQATT and CDR2 is SNEGSKA (reference sequence). This CDR3 spans 14 amino acids. The chain's CDR3 is CSAREGASNSPLHF. The CDR3, as DNA: TGCAGTGCTAGAGAGGGAGCTAGTAATTCACCCCTCCACTTT.

CDR3 in DNA: TGTGCCACCAGTCCCTCCGACAGGGACAAGAACGAGCAGTACTTC. Its protein is CATSPSDRDKNEQYF. The chain links TRBV24-1 to TRBJ2-7; 7 positions match TRBD1. CDR3 length equals 15 residues. Germline-derived CDR1 and CDR2 are KGHDR and SFDVKD. V was pared by 6 bases and J by 5 bases, with 12 bases of the junction left unmatched.

The J gene is TRBJ2-1, the V gene TRBV7-3; no firm D call. The ends were cut back, 2 bases at V and 0 bases at J, with 5 bases in the middle. In germline, CDR1 is SGHTA, CDR2 FQGTGA. The CDR3 covers 14 residues. In DNA, the CDR3 is TGTGCCAGCAGCTTATATAGCTCCTACAATGAGCAGTTCTTC. As protein: CASSLYSSYNEQFF.

The chain has TRBV29-1 and TRBJ2-7; 9 positions agree with TRBD1. Germline CDR1 is SQVTM and CDR2 is ANQGSEA. With 0 bases clipped from V and 5 bases from J, the junction kept 8 bases outside the gene matches. The CDR3 extends over 15 amino acids. CDR3 sequence reads: CSVEEHRGPSNEQYF. The CDR3 nucleotides are TGCAGCGTTGAAGAGCACAGGGGGCCGTCCAACGAGCAGTACTTC.

This chain connects TRBV7-9 to TRBJ2-2; 7 nucleotides align to TRBD1. Germline CDR1 SEHNR, CDR2 FQNEAQ (reference sequence). This CDR3 spans 13 amino acids. Trimming took 6 bases from V and 6 from J; bases not matched to a gene: 4. The DNA for the CDR3 is TGTGCCAGCAGTGGAACAGGGGCCGGGGAGCTGTTTTTT. Amino acids: CASSGTGAGELFF.

This clonotype was observed a few times. The rearrangement uses TRBV7-9 and TRBJ1-1, with D unresolved. This CDR3 is built from 15 residues. Germline loops: CDR1 SEHNR, CDR2 FQNEAQ (reference sequence). Between the trimmed V and J ends, which lost 2 bases and 1 base, there was a span of 11 bases. In DNA form, the CDR3 reads TGTGCCAGCAGCTTACCCCCAGACGGGAACACTGAAGCTTTCTTT. This sequence encodes CASSLPPDGNTEAFF.

V is TRBV4-3 and J is TRBJ1-3; no definite D call. Trimming stripped 0 bases from V and 4 bases from J, with 7 bases between. Germline loops: CDR1 LGHNA, CDR2 YSLEER. The CDR3 extends over 14 amino acids. CDR3 amino acids: CASSQDLHGNTIYF. CDR3 nucleotides: TGCGCCAGCAGCCAAGATTTACACGGAAACACCATATATTTT.

The chain uses TRBV24-1 and TRBJ2-3, with TRBD1 as a possible D gene (5 bases). Deletions cut 8 bases from V and 2 bases from J, with 10 bases between. CDR3 length equals 13 residues. The germline V gene encodes CDR1 KGHDR and CDR2 SFDVKD. The CDR3 sequence is CATTGRDTDTQYF. The CDR3 DNA sequence: TGTGCCACCACCGGCAGGGACACAGATACGCAGTATTTT.

V is TRBV6-1 and J is TRBJ1-5, with D perhaps matching TRBD1 (5 bases). Germline V gene sequence: CDR1 MNHNS, CDR2 SASEGT. Trimming left V 1 base short and J 7 bases short, with 8 bases between. This CDR3 has 13 amino acids. CDR3 nucleotide sequence: TGTGCCAGCAGTGAAGGGGGCCGGCAGCCCCAGCATTTT. Translated, it gives CASSEGGRQPQHF.

This clonotype was detected ten times or more. This chain joins TRBV11-2 and TRBJ1-6, with TRBD1 as a possible D gene (6 bases). From germline, CDR1 is SGHAT and CDR2 FQNNGV. The CDR3 spans 14 residues. V was pared by 5 bases and J by 6 bases, with 11 bases between. CDR3: CASSMGHFNSPLHF. The CDR3 DNA is TGTGCCAGCAGCATGGGACACTTTAATTCACCCCTCCACTTT.

The rearrangement links TRBV5-1 to TRBJ1-1; D not certain. Germline assignment: CDR1 SGHRS and CDR2 YFSETQ. This CDR3 has 14 amino acids. Trimming shortened V by 0 bases and J by 0 bases, and 6 bases separated the two germline ends. CDR3 amino acids: CASSLAVLNTEAFF. The DNA for the CDR3 is TGCGCCAGCAGCTTGGCCGTTCTGAACACTGAAGCTTTCTTT.

The chain carries TRBV5-6 and TRBJ1-2, with 7 bases aligning to TRBD1. This CDR3 is built from 15 residues. With V trimmed by 3 bases and J by 1 base, 6 bases remained unmatched. Germline V gives CDR1 SGHDT, CDR2 YYEEEE. Written as DNA, the CDR3 is TGTGCCAGCAGCTGGTGGCAGGGGGATAACTATGGCTACACCTTC. It is translated as CASSWWQGDNYGYTF.

The rearrangement joins TRBV18 to TRBJ1-6; TRBD1 agrees at 7 bases. Looked up from germline, CDR1 is KGHSH and CDR2 is LQKENI. The CDR3 loop spans 16 amino acids. The V and J ends lost 2 bases and 0 bases, in that order; junction bases with no gene match: 1. The CDR3 bases are TGTGCCAGCTCACCAAGGGACAGCTCCTATAATTCACCCCTCCACTTT. Translating gives CASSPRDSSYNSPLHF. The variable domain in full, with the rest retrieved from reference TRBV18 and TRBJ1-6, is NAGVMQNPRHLVRRRGQEARLRCSPMKGHSHVYWYRQLPEEGLKFMVYLQKENIIDESGMPKERFSAEFPKEGPSILRIQQVVRGDSAAYFCASSPRDSSYNSPLHFGNGTRLTVT.

This clonotype was recorded many times. The chain recombines TRBV4-3 with TRBJ1-1, with D perhaps matching TRBD1 (6 bases). The V end was cut by 0 bases, the J end by 8 bases, with 10 bases between. The germline V gene has CDR1 LGHNA and CDR2 YSLEER. The CDR3 totals 13 residues. The CDR3: CASSQDRGGEAFF. The CDR3 DNA sequence: TGCGCCAGCAGCCAAGATCGAGGGGGAGAAGCTTTCTTT.

This chain links TRBV5-1 with TRBJ1-2, with TRBD1 matching 7 bases. Germline lookup yields CDR1 SGHRS and CDR2 YFSETQ. The CDR3 runs to 12 residues. Trimming cost V 0 bases and J 9 bases; bases outside gene matches: 2. The CDR3 loop reads CASSLGDSRYTF. CDR3 nucleotide sequence: TGCGCCAGCAGCTTGGGGGACAGTCGCTACACCTTC.

This clonotype was observed a handful of times. The V call is TRBV28, the J call TRBJ2-5; D not resolved. The CDR3 is 14 residues long. Trimming left V 3 bases short and J 0 bases short, with 8 bases between. Germline CDR1 reads MDHEN; CDR2 reads SYDVKM. CDR3 amino acids: CASSLAGHQETQYF. As DNA, the CDR3 is TGTGCCAGCAGTTTGGCAGGTCACCAAGAGACCCAGTACTTC.

V gene TRBV19 combines with J gene TRBJ2-2; 8 bases are shared with TRBD1. Germline CDR1 reads LNHDA; CDR2 reads SQIVND (reference sequence). The ends lost 3 bases at V and 5 bases at J; junction bases unmatched: 5. The length of the CDR3 is 15 residues. CDR3 sequence reads: CASSITDRVTGELFF. The DNA for the CDR3 is TGTGCCAGTAGTATTACGGACAGGGTGACCGGGGAGCTGTTTTTT.

This clonotype was observed a few times. The rearrangement uses TRBV7-2 and TRBJ2-1; a possible D gene is TRBD2 (7 bases). The CDR3 is 15 residues long. V was shortened by 5 bases and J by 4 bases, with 15 bases between the two germline ends. Per germline, CDR1 SGHTA and CDR2 FQGNSA. The CDR3 coding sequence is TGTGCCAGCAGCCACGGGGGGCGGGCTTACAATGAGCAGTTCTTC. Encoded protein: CASSHGGRAYNEQFF.

The chain carries TRBV5-1 and TRBJ1-5; 7 bases line up with TRBD1. After removal of 0 bases from V and 5 bases from J, the junction contained 2 bases not matched to a gene. Germline CDR1 SGHRS, CDR2 YFSETQ. This CDR3 comprises 14 residues. CDR3 loop: CASSLATGDQPQHF. The CDR3 bases are TGCGCCAGCAGCTTGGCCACAGGGGATCAGCCCCAGCATTTT.

The chain combines TRBV5-4 with TRBJ1-2, with D perhaps matching TRBD1 (5 bases). The CDR3 is 13 amino acids. Germline V CDR1 and CDR2: SGHNT, YYREEE (reference sequence). Trimming took 0 bases from V and 6 from J, leaving 9 bases between them. In DNA, the CDR3 is TGTGCCAGCAGCTTGGCCAGGGATGATGGCTACACCTTC. This encodes CASSLARDDGYTF.

The chain links TRBV12-3 or TRBV12-4 to TRBJ1-1, with a tentative D call TRBD1 (5 bases). The CDR3 is 15 residues long. V lost 4 bases, J lost 4 bases, and 16 bases lay in between. As DNA, the CDR3 is TGTGCCAGCAGTTCCCCGCCCGGGGCAGGCACTGAAGCTTTCTTT. It codes for CASSSPPGAGTEAFF.

The sample holds a few counts of this clonotype. The chain carries TRBV10-3 and TRBJ1-6, with no clear D. Germline assignment: CDR1 ENHRY and CDR2 SYGVKD. This CDR3 has 15 amino acids. Trimming took 3 bases from V and 0 from J, leaving 6 bases between them. CDR3 residues: CAISERSSYNSPLHF. The DNA for the CDR3 is TGTGCCATCAGTGAAAGGAGCTCCTATAATTCACCCCTCCACTTT.

This clonotype was seen a few times. The chain joins TRBV19 to TRBJ2-5; 11 nucleotides match TRBD2. Germline V gene sequence: CDR1 LNHDA, CDR2 SQIVND (reference sequence). The CDR3 length is 15 residues. Trimming took 4 bases from V and 0 from J; bases not matched to a gene: 1. CDR3 nucleotide sequence: TGTGCCAGTAGTAGGGGACTAGCGGACCAAGAGACCCAGTACTTC. This codes for CASSRGLADQETQYF. Using reference TRBV19 and TRBJ2-5 for the parts outside the CDR3, the full variable domain is DGGITQSPKYLFRKEGQNVTLSCEQNLNHDAMYWYRQDPGQGLRLIYYSQIVNDFQKGDIAEGYSVSREKKESFPLTVTSAQKNPTAFYLCASSRGLADQETQYFGPGTRLLVL.